These T cell receptor beta chains were read from a single sample in a study of shared clonotypes between healthy human individuals. This table comes from immunoSEQ multiplex PCR, and its TCRdb copy is limited to in-frame clones, with some not included. This sample has roughly 2.4 million clones, with under 97% found just once. Input material: naive CD4+ T cells sorted from blood. The source is a man younger than 35 in good health. CDR3s include the opening cysteine and the closing phenylalanine or tryptophan. The order of the fields is J gene, clone size, V gene, D gene, CDR3 protein, CDR3 DNA. The D gene is left open where the match is weak. Size is omitted from some rows. Given values are once, few, many or a class for expanded clones.

TRBJ1-3	-	TRBV25-1	-	CASSDRGFNTIYF	TGTGCCAGCAGTGACAGGGGTTTCAACACCATATATTTT
TRBJ1-4	-	TRBV6-1	TRBD1	CASSEAGTATNEKLFF	TGTGCCAGCAGTGAAGCGGGGACAGCAACTAATGAAAAACTGTTTTTT
TRBJ2-4	-	TRBV4-1	-	CASSHARGATGIQYF	TGCGCCAGCAGCCACGCTAGGGGGGCCACGGGCATTCAGTACTTC
TRBJ2-1	-	TRBV6-6	-	CASRPVEYAALDEQFF	TGTGCCAGCAGACCCGTTGAGTATGCGGCGCTAGATGAGCAGTTCTTC
TRBJ1-4	-	TRBV6-5	TRBD1	CASRGDRGGGEKLFF	TGTGCCAGCAGGGGTGACAGGGGCGGGGGTGAAAAACTGTTTTTT
TRBJ2-7	-	TRBV5-1	-	CASSPEGSPYEQYF	TGCGCCAGCAGCCCGGAGGGGTCCCCCTACGAGCAGTACTTC
TRBJ2-5	-	TRBV4-1	TRBD2	CASSSTRGSQETQYF	TGCGCCAGCAGCTCGACGCGGGGGAGCCAAGAGACCCAGTACTTC
TRBJ2-2	-	TRBV9	-	CASSVQTGELFF	TGTGCCAGCAGCGTTCAAACCGGGGAGCTGTTTTTT
TRBJ2-5	-	TRBV27	-	CASSLEGLRFPETQYF	TGTGCCAGCAGTTTAGAAGGGTTGCGGTTCCCAGAGACCCAGTACTTC
TRBJ2-3	-	TRBV30	-	CAWSGGNTDTQYF	TGTGCCTGGAGTGGAGGGAACACAGATACGCAGTATTTT
TRBJ2-2	few	TRBV29-1	-	CSVGGNTGELFF	TGCAGCGTTGGAGGGAACACCGGGGAGCTGTTTTTT
TRBJ2-6	-	TRBV7-2	-	CASSRTGTEFRGANVLTF	TGTGCCAGCAGCAGAACGGGAACCGAATTCCGAGGGGCCAACGTCCTGACTTTC
TRBJ2-5	-	TRBV27	-	CASSVGRGRDFETQYF	TGTGCCAGCAGCGTTGGGAGGGGGAGAGACTTCGAGACCCAGTACTTC
TRBJ2-7	-	TRBV20-1	-	CSARDVREQYF	TGCAGTGCTAGAGATGTGAGGGAGCAGTACTTC
TRBJ2-1	-	TRBV25-1	-	CASSEEPLEQFF	TGTGCCAGCAGTGAAGAACCCCTGGAGCAGTTCTTC
TRBJ2-3	-	TRBV9	TRBD1	CASSAGETVYRGRLADTQYF	TGTGCCAGCAGCGCCGGTGAAACTGTCTACAGGGGGCGCCTGGCAGATACGCAGTATTTT
TRBJ2-7	-	TRBV2	-	CANKIGQLSVQYF	TGTGCCAACAAAATAGGACAGCTTAGTGTGCAGTACTTC
TRBJ1-4	-	TRBV28	TRBD1	CASSYGQGQNEKLFF	TGTGCCAGCAGTTACGGACAGGGACAGAATGAAAAACTGTTTTTT
TRBJ2-3	-	TRBV19	TRBD2	CASSRGGRPVQSTDTQYF	TGTGCCAGTAGTAGGGGAGGGAGGCCTGTTCAGAGCACAGATACGCAGTATTTT
TRBJ2-7	-	TRBV5-1	-	CASSAGTSYEQYF	TGCGCCAGCAGCGCCGGGACTTCCTACGAGCAGTACTTC
TRBJ2-7	-	TRBV5-1	TRBD1	CASSSTGAYEQYF	TGCGCCAGCAGTTCGACAGGGGCCTACGAGCAGTACTTC
TRBJ2-2	-	TRBV6-1	-	CASSVTRGVNTGELFF	TGTGCCAGCAGTGTCACGCGGGGCGTGAACACCGGGGAGCTGTTTTTT
TRBJ2-5	-	TRBV2	-	CASSEGSLPPPYF	TGTGCCAGCAGTGAAGGGTCCCTGCCGCCCCCGTACTTC
TRBJ1-2	once	TRBV4-3	-	CASSQNWAGYTF	TGCGCCAGCAGCCAAAATTGGGCTGGCTACACCTTC
TRBJ2-1	once	TRBV29-1	-	CSVQEERSSYNEQFF	TGCAGCGTTCAGGAGGAGAGAAGCTCCTACAATGAGCAGTTCTTC
TRBJ2-1	-	TRBV7-9	-	CASSLHYDIYNEQFF	TGTGCCAGCAGCTTACACTACGATATCTACAATGAGCAGTTCTTC
TRBJ1-5	-	TRBV28	-	CASSLTGGGPQHF	TGTGCCAGCAGTTTAACTGGAGGGGGACCCCAGCATTTT
TRBJ2-1	-	TRBV5-1	TRBD2	CASSPRTSGFFNEQFF	TGCGCCAGCAGCCCCCGGACTAGCGGGTTCTTCAATGAGCAGTTCTTC
TRBJ1-4	-	TRBV10-2	-	CASSAGHNEKLFF	TGCGCCAGCAGTGCAGGGCATAATGAAAAACTGTTTTTT
TRBJ1-5	-	TRBV2	-	CASRDRSPHQPQHF	TGTGCCAGCAGGGACAGATCGCCTCATCAGCCCCAGCATTTT
TRBJ2-1	-	TRBV29-1	-	CSVGVGDWAYNEQFF	TGCAGCGTCGGAGTCGGGGACTGGGCCTACAATGAGCAGTTCTTC
TRBJ2-1	-	TRBV6-6	-	CASSSTRDRAGNEQFF	TGTGCCAGCAGCTCCACGAGAGACCGGGCAGGAAATGAGCAGTTCTTC
TRBJ2-3	-	TRBV29-1	-	CSVRGPFVGTQYF	TGCAGCGTCCGGGGGCCCTTCGTAGGTACGCAGTATTTT
TRBJ2-2	-	TRBV18	TRBD2	CASSPRRLAGTNTGELFF	TGTGCCAGCTCACCAAGACGACTAGCGGGGACGAACACCGGGGAGCTGTTTTTT
TRBJ1-5	-	TRBV9	-	CASSVEGNSNQPQHF	TGTGCCAGCAGCGTAGAGGGTAATAGCAATCAGCCCCAGCATTTT
TRBJ2-1	-	TRBV5-4	-	CASSLLGQGGYNEQFF	TGTGCCAGCAGCTTGTTGGGTCAGGGGGGCTACAATGAGCAGTTCTTC
TRBJ2-1	-	TRBV2	-	CASSASGNYNEQFF	TGTGCCAGCAGTGCGAGCGGCAACTACAATGAGCAGTTCTTC
TRBJ2-1	-	TRBV7-2	TRBD2	CASSLAIAGAYNEQFF	TGTGCCAGCAGCTTAGCGATAGCGGGGGCCTACAATGAGCAGTTCTTC
TRBJ1-6	-	TRBV30	TRBD1	CAWSAGGAYNSPLHF	TGTGCCTGGAGCGCAGGGGGGGCCTATAATTCACCCCTCCACTTT
TRBJ2-7	-	TRBV2	-	CASSLQDGSYEQYF	TGTGCCAGCAGTCTTCAGGACGGCTCCTACGAGCAGTACTTC
TRBJ2-1	once	TRBV10-3	-	CAISARNEQFF	TGTGCCATCAGTGCACGCAATGAGCAGTTCTTC
TRBJ2-3	-	TRBV5-4	-	CASSPRVTRSYYPDTQYF	TGTGCCAGCAGCCCGAGAGTCACTAGATCTTACTACCCAGATACGCAGTATTTT